These 20 T cell receptor beta chains came from one sample sequenced in a study of breast tumors, draining lymph nodes, adjacent tissues. TCRdb reanalysed the multiplex PCR reads using MiXCR and keeps one entry per CDR3 protein. The sample records about 180,000 distinct CDR3 sequences, around 33% being singletons. The lymph nodes were axillary draining lymph nodes from breast cancer patients. The sample comprised axillary lymph node tissue. The receptors were gathered from a female donor with breast cancer. Some clones in this sample may be carry-over from other donors' samples.

The chain has TRBV6-1 and TRBJ1-5; 8 positions agree with TRBD1. J lost 6 bases, V lost 4 bases, and 17 bases had no gene match. The germline gives CDR1 MNHNS, CDR2 SASEGT. This CDR3 region has 18 residues. For the CDR3, the DNA is TGTGCCAGCAGTGTAACAGGGGGTGGGGCGCCGGAGAGTCAGCCCCAGCATTTT. Its translation is CASSVTGGGAPESQPQHF.

There are many counts of this clonotype. This chain uses TRBV6-2 or TRBV6-3 with TRBJ2-3; no definite D call. Germline CDR1 reads MNHEY; CDR2 reads SVGEGT. CDR3 size: 16 residues. Trimming cost V 0 bases and J 2 bases, with 12 bases left between them. CDR3 coding DNA: TGTGCCAGCAGTTACTCGAACCGACAAATCACAGATACGCAGTATTTT. Its protein is CASSYSNRQITDTQYF.

The rearrangement links TRBV20-1 to TRBJ2-3, with 9 bases identical to TRBD1. V gave up 3 bases and J gave up 11 bases; unmatched junction bases: 15. The CDR3 spans 15 residues. Germline values: CDR1 DFQATT, CDR2 SNEGSKA (reference sequence). This CDR3 is CSARRRDRAGNEQYF. CDR3 nucleotides: TGCAGTGCTAGGAGGCGGGACAGGGCGGGTAATGAGCAGTATTTT.

This chain connects TRBV7-9 to TRBJ1-4; 7 bases match TRBD1. Trimming removed 5 bases from V and 10 bases from J; junction bases left unmatched: 13. This CDR3 spans 15 amino acids. The V gene's germline CDR1 is SEHNR and CDR2 FQNEAQ (reference sequence). This CDR3 is CASSIRQGSHGKLFF. The CDR3 coding sequence is TGTGCCAGCAGCATCCGACAGGGATCGCATGGAAAACTGTTTTTT. Variable domain in full (rest from reference TRBV7-9 and TRBJ1-4): DTGVSQNPRHKITKRGQNVTFRCDPISEHNRLYWYRQTLGQGPEFLTYFQNEAQLEKSRLLSDRFSAERPKGSFSTLEIQRTEQGDSAMYLCASSIRQGSHGKLFFGSGTQLSVL.

The chain links TRBV20-1 to TRBJ2-5; TRBD2 might be the D (7 bases). The CDR3 totals 15 residues. CDR1 DFQATT and CDR2 SNEGSKA come from the germline V gene (reference sequence). Trimming left V 6 bases short and J 1 base short, with 18 bases between. CDR3 in DNA: TGCAGTGCCACCCGGGGGGCGCTCGGCCAAGAGACCCAGTACTTC. It is translated as CSATRGALGQETQYF.

This clonotype appeared many times. Just one base apart from a much larger clone, this may be a read error. The chain couples TRBV20-1 to TRBJ2-2, with a possible D match to TRBD1 (6 bases). Germline lookup yields CDR1 DFQATT and CDR2 SNEGSKA (reference sequence). Trimming took off 3 bases at V and 4 bases at J, with 18 bases between the two ends. The CDR3 consists of 16 residues. CDR3 loop: CSARSMTGSTTGELFF. In nucleotides, the CDR3 is TGCAGTGCTAGGTCAATGACAGGCTCGACCACCGGGGAGCTGTTTTTT.

This clonotype was picked up many times. V and J are TRBV7-9 and TRBJ2-1; D is unclear. Germline CDR1 is SEHNR and CDR2 is FQNEAQ (reference sequence). The CDR3 spans 14 residues. V lost 4 bases to trimming and J lost 7 bases, with 14 bases between them. The CDR3 DNA sequence: TGTGCCAGCAGCTCGCCACCCCCCCAAAATGAGCAGTTCTTC. Translation: CASSSPPPQNEQFF.

J is TRBJ2-5 and V is TRBV27; perhaps D is TRBD1 or TRBD2 (5 bases each). The CDR3 consists of 14 residues. V was cut by 6 bases and J by 7 bases, with 18 bases left in between. Germline CDR1 reads MNHEY; CDR2 reads SMNVEV (reference sequence). This CDR3 is CASSNRDAQRTQYF. In DNA, the CDR3 is TGTGCCAGCAGCAATAGGGACGCGCAGAGGACCCAGTACTTC.

With regard to this clonotype: Since the CDR3 does not end with the conserved phenylalanine or tryptophan, this likely comes from a read error. This chain links TRBV7-6 with TRBJ2-5; unclear D gene. This CDR3 region has 14 residues. Trimming cost V 1 base and J 7 bases, with 13 bases left between them. From germline, CDR1 is SGHVS and CDR2 FNYEAQ. The CDR3 loop is CASSLGTARGTQYL. In DNA form, the CDR3 reads TGTGCCAGCAGCTTAGGGACGGCCAGAGGGACCCAGTACCTC.

This clonotype showed up many times. The chain couples TRBV6-6 to TRBJ1-2; D uncertain. Germline V gives CDR1 MNHNY, CDR2 SVGAGI (reference sequence). The CDR3 spans 13 residues. The ends were cut back, 6 bases at V and 5 bases at J, with 13 bases in the middle. The CDR3 loop is CASRSGSQYGYTF. DNA of the CDR3: TGTGCCAGCAGGTCCGGGTCTCAGTATGGCTACACCTTC.

This clonotype came up many times. A clone one base away is much larger, so this may be a read error. This chain joins TRBV6-6 and TRBJ2-7; D is possibly TRBD1 or TRBD2 (5 bases each). V was pared by 8 bases and J by 3 bases, with 11 bases between. This CDR3 is built from 12 residues. Germline values: CDR1 MNHNY, CDR2 SVGAGI (reference sequence). The DNA for the CDR3 is TGTGCCAGCCAACTGGGGGACTACGAGCAGTACTTC. This codes for CASQLGDYEQYF.

This clonotype has only a few counts. One end of the junction does not line up with germline, which may come from a read error. The rearrangement joins TRBV18 to TRBJ2-2; TRBD1 might be the D (6 bases). The length of the CDR3 is 15 residues. The germline V gene has CDR1 KGHSH and CDR2 LQKENI. CDR3 in amino acids: CASPPQGRNTGELFF. The CDR3 region has the DNA TGTGCCAGCCCACCACAGGGTAGGAACACCGGGGAGCTGTTTTTT.

About this clonotype: At one end, the junction sequence differs from germline, possibly due to a read error. The CDR3 nucleotides read TGTGCCACCAGCGTGGGAGTTCAACCCCAGGATTTT. Amino acid sequence: CATSVGVQPQDF. The chain uses TRBV15 and TRBJ1-5; D is ambiguous. The germline V gene has CDR1 LNHNV and CDR2 YYDKDF (reference sequence). This CDR3 has 12 residues.

The V and J genes are TRBV11-2 and TRBJ2-1; D is undetermined. Trimming cost V 5 bases and J 6 bases, with 26 bases left between them. The CDR3 runs to 18 residues. Germline V gene lookup returns CDR1 SGHAT and CDR2 FQNNGV. The CDR3 region has the DNA TGTGCCAGCAGCCCGACCGTCAGCCGAATCGACGTTTTCAATGAGCAGTTCTTC. As protein: CASSPTVSRIDVFNEQFF.

The CDR3 nucleotides read TGTGCCAGCAGTGCCTCGGTTCGGGCAGGCGGATATTTT. Amino acid sequence: CASSASVRAGGYF. The rearrangement joins TRBV12-3 or TRBV12-4 to TRBJ2-3, with D unresolved. V was shortened by 5 bases and J by 15 bases, with 21 bases between the two germline ends. The CDR3 loop spans 13 amino acids.

The gene calls are TRBV29-1 and TRBJ2-5, with D perhaps matching TRBD2 (7 bases). With 8 bases removed from V and 5 bases from J, the gap between germline ends came to 21 bases. Germline V gene data show CDR1 as SQVTM and CDR2 as ANQGSEA. This CDR3 has 14 amino acids. The CDR3 protein is CSSTVRGAFETQYF. CDR3 DNA sequence: TGCAGCTCCACGGTCCGGGGGGCTTTCGAGACCCAGTACTTC.

This clonotype turned up a few times. A read error may be the cause here, since a much bigger clone is one base away. This rearrangement joins TRBV30 to TRBJ2-7; D is unresolved. Germline-derived CDR1 and CDR2 are GTSNPN and SVGIG (reference sequence). This CDR3 contains 13 residues. Trimming took 5 bases from V and 2 from J, leaving 13 bases between them. The CDR3 here is CAWGTSWAYEQYF. In DNA, the CDR3 is TGTGCCTGGGGTACTTCGTGGGCCTACGAGCAGTACTTC.

In this sample, this clonotype turned up many times. The rearrangement links TRBV2 to TRBJ2-2; 8 bases are a match to TRBD1. The CDR3 runs to 14 residues. The trim removed 4 bases at V and 6 bases at J, leaving 4 bases unmatched. Germline CDR1 SNHLY, CDR2 FYNNEI. The CDR3 bases are TGTGCCAGCAGTGGGACAGGGTGGGCCGGGGAGCTGTTTTTT. Translation gives CASSGTGWAGELFF.

This clonotype has at least ten counts. The gene calls are TRBV29-1 and TRBJ1-5; 7 positions match TRBD1. There are 14 residues in the CDR3. V shed 6 bases, J shed 0 bases, and the junction held 5 bases outside the gene matches. The germline V gene encodes CDR1 SQVTM and CDR2 ANQGSEA. The CDR3 here is CSVSTGDSNQPQHF. The CDR3 DNA is TGCAGCGTATCTACAGGGGATAGCAATCAGCCCCAGCATTTT.

A word on this clonotype: A read error may be the cause here, since a much bigger clone is one base away. The CDR3 sequence is CSAVLAGVDTEQFF. The CDR3 DNA follows: TGCAGTGCCGTACTAGCGGGGGTTGACACTGAGCAGTTCTTC. V and J are TRBV20-1 and TRBJ2-1, with 11 nucleotides matching TRBD2. Unmatched junction bases numbered 10, after V lost 6 bases and J lost 9 bases. This CDR3 has 14 amino acids. Germline-derived CDR1 and CDR2 are DFQATT and SNEGSKA (reference sequence).